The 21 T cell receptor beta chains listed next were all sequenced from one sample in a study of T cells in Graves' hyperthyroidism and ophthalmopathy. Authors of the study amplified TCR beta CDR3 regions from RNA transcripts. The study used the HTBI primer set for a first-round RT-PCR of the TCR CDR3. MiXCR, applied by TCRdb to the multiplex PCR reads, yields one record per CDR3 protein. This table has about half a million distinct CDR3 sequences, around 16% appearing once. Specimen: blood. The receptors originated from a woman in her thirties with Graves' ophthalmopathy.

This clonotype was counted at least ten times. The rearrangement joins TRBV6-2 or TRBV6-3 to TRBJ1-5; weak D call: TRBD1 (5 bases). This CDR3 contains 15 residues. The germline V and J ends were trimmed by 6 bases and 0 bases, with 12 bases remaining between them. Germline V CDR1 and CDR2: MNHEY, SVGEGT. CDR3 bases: TGTGCCAGCAGACGGGGCCCGGGTAGCAATCAGCCCCAGCATTTT. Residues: CASRRGPGSNQPQHF.

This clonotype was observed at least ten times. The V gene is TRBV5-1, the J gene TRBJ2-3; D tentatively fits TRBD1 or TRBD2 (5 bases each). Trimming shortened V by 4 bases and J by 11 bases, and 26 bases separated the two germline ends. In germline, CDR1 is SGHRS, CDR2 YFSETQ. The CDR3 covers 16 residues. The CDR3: CASSQTGTARNVGQYF. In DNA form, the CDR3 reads TGCGCCAGCAGCCAGACCGGGACCGCGCGGAATGTAGGGCAGTATTTT.

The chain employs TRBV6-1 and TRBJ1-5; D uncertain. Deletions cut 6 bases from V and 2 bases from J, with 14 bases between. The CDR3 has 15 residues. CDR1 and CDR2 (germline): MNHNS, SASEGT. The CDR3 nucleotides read TGTGCCAGCAGCCCTGGGTCCGGGGGCAATCAGCCCCAGCATTTT. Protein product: CASSPGSGGNQPQHF.

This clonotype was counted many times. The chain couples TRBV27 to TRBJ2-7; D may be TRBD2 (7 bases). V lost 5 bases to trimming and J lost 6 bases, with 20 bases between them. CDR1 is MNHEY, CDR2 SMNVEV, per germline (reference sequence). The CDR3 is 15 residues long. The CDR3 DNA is TGTGCCAGCAGTGGGGACGGGGGGCCTCGGACCGAGCAGTACTTC. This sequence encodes CASSGDGGPRTEQYF.

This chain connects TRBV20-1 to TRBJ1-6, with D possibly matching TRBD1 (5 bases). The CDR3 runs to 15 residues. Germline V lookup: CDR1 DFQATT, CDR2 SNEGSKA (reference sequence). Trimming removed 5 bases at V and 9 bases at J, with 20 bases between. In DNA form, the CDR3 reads TGCAGTGCTGGACGAACAGGCCTCGAGACTTCACCCCTCCACTTT. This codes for CSAGRTGLETSPLHF.

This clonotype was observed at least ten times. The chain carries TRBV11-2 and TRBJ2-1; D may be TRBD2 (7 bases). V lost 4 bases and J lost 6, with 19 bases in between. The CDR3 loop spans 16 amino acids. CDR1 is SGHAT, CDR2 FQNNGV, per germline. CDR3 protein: CASSSRGLGGGNEQFF. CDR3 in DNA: TGTGCCAGCAGCTCGAGAGGACTAGGAGGGGGCAATGAGCAGTTCTTC.

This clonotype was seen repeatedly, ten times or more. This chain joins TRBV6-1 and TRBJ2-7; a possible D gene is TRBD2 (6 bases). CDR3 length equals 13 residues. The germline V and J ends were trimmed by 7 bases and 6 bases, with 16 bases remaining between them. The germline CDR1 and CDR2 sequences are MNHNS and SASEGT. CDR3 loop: CASKESGSAEQYF. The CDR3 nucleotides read TGTGCCAGCAAGGAAAGCGGGTCGGCCGAGCAGTACTTC.

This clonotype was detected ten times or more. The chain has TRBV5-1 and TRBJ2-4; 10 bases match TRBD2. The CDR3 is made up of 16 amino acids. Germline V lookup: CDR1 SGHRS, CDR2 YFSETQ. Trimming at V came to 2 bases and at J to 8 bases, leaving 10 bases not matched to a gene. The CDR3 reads CASSFDQREGPHIQYF. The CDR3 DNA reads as TGCGCCAGCAGCTTCGATCAGCGGGAGGGCCCCCACATTCAGTACTTC.

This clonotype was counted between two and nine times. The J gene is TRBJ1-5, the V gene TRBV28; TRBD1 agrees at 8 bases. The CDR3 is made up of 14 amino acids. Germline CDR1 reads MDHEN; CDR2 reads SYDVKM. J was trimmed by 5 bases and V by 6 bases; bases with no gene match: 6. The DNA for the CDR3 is TGTGCCAGCAGCCCAGGGGGCCGGGATCAGCCCCAGCATTTT. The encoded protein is CASSPGGRDQPQHF.

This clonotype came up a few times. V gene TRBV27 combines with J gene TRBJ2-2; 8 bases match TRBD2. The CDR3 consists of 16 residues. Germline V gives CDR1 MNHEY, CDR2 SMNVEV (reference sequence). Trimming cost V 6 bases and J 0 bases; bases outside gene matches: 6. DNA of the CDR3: TGTGCCAGCAGACTATTAGCGGGGACGAACACCGGGGAGCTGTTTTTT. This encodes CASRLLAGTNTGELFF.

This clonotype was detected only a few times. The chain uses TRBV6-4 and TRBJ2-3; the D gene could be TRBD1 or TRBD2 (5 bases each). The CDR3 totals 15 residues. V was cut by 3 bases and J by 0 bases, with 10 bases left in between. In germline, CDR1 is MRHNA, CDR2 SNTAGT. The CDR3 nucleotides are TGTGCCAGCAGTGAGAGTTGGGGGAGCACAGATACGCAGTATTTT. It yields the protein CASSESWGSTDTQYF.

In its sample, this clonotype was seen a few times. DNA of the CDR3: TGCAGTGCTAGTGGAGACCGCGGACAGGGGGCGCGGGAGACCCAGTACTTC. Protein product: CSASGDRGQGARETQYF. The genes are TRBV20-1 and TRBJ2-5; 11 bases agree with TRBD1. CDR1 and CDR2 (germline): DFQATT, SNEGSKA (reference sequence). The V and J ends lost 3 bases and 5 bases, in that order; junction bases with no gene match: 14. The CDR3 is made up of 17 amino acids.

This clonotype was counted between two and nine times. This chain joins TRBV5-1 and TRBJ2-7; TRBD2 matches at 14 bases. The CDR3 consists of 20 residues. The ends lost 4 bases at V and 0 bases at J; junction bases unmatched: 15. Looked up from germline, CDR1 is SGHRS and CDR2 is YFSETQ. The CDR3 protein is CASSLRTGRLAGGYSYEQYF. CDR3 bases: TGCGCCAGCAGCCTTAGGACAGGGCGACTAGCGGGAGGGTACTCCTACGAGCAGTACTTC.

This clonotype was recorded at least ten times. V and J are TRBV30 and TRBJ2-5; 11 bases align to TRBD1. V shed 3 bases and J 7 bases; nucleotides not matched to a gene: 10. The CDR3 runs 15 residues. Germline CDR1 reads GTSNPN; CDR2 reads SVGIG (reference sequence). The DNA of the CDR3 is TGTGCCTGGAGCCCCTTCCCCGGGACAGGGGGGACCCAGTACTTC. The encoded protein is CAWSPFPGTGGTQYF.

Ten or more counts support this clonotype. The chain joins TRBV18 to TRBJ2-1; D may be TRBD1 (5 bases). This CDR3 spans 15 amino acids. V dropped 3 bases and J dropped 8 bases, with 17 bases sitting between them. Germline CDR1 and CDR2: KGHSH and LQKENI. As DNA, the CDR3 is TGTGCCAGCTCACCTAGACAGAAAAGTGACCATGAGCAGTTCTTC. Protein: CASSPRQKSDHEQFF.

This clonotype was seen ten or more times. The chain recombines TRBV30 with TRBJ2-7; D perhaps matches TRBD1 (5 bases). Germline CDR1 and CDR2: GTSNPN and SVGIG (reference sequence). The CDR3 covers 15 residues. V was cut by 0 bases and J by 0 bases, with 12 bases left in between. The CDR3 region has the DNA TGTGCCTGGAGTGTGACAGCCTTCTACTCCTACGAGCAGTACTTC. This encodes CAWSVTAFYSYEQYF.

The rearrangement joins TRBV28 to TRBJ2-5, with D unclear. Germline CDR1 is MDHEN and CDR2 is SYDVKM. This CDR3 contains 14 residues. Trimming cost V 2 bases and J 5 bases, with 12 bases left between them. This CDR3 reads CASSLRNAAETQYF. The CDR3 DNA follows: TGTGCCAGCAGTTTAAGGAATGCTGCGGAGACCCAGTACTTC.

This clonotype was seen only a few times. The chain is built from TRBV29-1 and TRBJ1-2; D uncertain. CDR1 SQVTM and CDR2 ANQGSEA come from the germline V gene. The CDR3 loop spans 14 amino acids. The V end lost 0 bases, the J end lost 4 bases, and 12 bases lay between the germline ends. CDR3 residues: CSVEDGNLIYGYTF. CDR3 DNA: TGCAGCGTTGAAGATGGCAACCTTATCTATGGCTACACCTTC.

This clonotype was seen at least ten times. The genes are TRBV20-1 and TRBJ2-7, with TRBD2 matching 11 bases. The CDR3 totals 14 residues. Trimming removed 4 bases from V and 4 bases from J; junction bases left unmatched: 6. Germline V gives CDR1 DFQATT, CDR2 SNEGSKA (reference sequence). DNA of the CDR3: TGCAGTGCTACCGGGACTAGCGGAAGTTACGAGCAGTACTTC. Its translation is CSATGTSGSYEQYF.

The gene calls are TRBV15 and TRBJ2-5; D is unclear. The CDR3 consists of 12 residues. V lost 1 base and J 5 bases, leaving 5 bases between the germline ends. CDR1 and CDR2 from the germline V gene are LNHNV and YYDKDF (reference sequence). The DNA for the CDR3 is TGTGCCACCAGCAGAGCTCGCGAGACCCAGTACTTC. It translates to CATSRARETQYF.

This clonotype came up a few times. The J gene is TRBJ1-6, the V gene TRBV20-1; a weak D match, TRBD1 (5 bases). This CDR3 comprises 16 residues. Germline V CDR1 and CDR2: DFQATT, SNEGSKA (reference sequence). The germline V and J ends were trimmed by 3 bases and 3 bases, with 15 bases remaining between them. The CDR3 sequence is CSARSSGLDYNSPLHF. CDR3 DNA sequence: TGCAGTGCTAGGTCCTCAGGGTTGGACTATAATTCACCCCTCCACTTT.